This TCR beta chain was found in a study of cytomegalovirus exposure and HLA in healthy donors. Study-wide points: Rates of TCR association differed by HLA locus in a later analysis, with DRB1 highest and HLA-C lowest. One later analysis reportedly identified an Asian-associated ancestry cluster that showed fewer N-insertions than the roughly 640-donor mean. The classifier, whose performance was assessed in both the original and validation cohorts, reportedly diagnosed cytomegalovirus status with high specificity and sensitivity.

On this clone itself: No antigen is known for it.

A multiplex PCR was run with 60 Vbeta primers and 13 Jbeta primers. Sequencing used immunoSEQ multiplex PCR; TCRdb keeps in-frame clones, though not all of them. Here the sample table reports approximately 68,000 clones. When sampled, the donors appeared nominally healthy, though they likely had unrecorded immune exposures. Input material: PBMCs. The source of this sequence is a female donor in good health and CMV-seropositive.

CDR3: CASSFSQSTEAFF. The CDR3 DNA follows: TGTGCCAGCAGTTTTAGTCAAAGCACTGAAGCTTTCTTT. The chain joins TRBV28 to TRBJ1-1, with D unresolved. Germline V CDR1 and CDR2: MDHEN, SYDVKM. CDR3 size: 13 residues. The germline V and J ends were trimmed by 3 bases and 4 bases, with 9 bases remaining between them.